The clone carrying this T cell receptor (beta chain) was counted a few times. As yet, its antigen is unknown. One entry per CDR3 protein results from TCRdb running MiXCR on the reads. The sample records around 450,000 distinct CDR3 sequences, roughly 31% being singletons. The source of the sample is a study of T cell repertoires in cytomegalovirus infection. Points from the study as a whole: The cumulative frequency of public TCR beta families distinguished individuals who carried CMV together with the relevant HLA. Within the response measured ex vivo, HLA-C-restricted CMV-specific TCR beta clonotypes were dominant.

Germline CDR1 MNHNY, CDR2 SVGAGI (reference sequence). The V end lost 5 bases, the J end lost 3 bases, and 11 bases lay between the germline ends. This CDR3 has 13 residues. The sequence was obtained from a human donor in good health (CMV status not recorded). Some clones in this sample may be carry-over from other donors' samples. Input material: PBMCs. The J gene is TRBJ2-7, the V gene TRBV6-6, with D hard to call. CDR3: CASSQDTYYEQYF. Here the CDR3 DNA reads TGTGCCAGCAGTCAAGATACGTACTACGAGCAGTACTTC.